There are a few counts of the clone carrying this T cell receptor (beta chain). J was trimmed by 0 bases and V by 4 bases; bases with no gene match: 4. Germline CDR1 and CDR2: SGDLS and YYNGEE. The CDR3 length is 15 residues. The table came from immunoSEQ multiplex PCR; TCRdb's copy has only in-frame clones and leaves some out. This table holds some 120,000 clones, 80% to 95% found once. This entry belongs to a study of control samples from healthy donors and cancer patients. The chain has TRBV9 and TRBJ1-5, with 7 bases that match TRBD1. This sequence was found in a man aged 18 to 35 in good health. The specimen was blood. The DNA of the CDR3 is TGTGCCAGCAGCCACGGGACAGATAGCAATCAGCCCCAGCATTTT. Translation: CASSHGTDSNQPQHF.